A selection of T cell receptor beta chains follows, all from one sample in a study of CD8+ T cells in alopecia areata. Here immunoSEQ multiplex PCR was the method, and the copy in TCRdb shows in-frame clones only, minus some. The sample records 200,000 or so clones, roughly two fifths being singletons. The material was CD4+ T cells sorted from blood, obtained at roughly week 36, from a patient treated with tofacitinib. These receptors were collected from a human donor with alopecia areata. CDR3s include the opening cysteine and the closing phenylalanine or tryptophan. Each record gives: J gene, D gene, clone size, V gene, CDR3 protein, CDR3 DNA. A D gene is named only where the DNA matches it firmly. Not all rows give a size; the values are once, few, many and, for expanded clones, a class.

J gene: TRBJ1-1
D gene: -
clone size: -
V gene: TRBV6-6
CDR3 protein: CASRATVMNTEAFF
CDR3 DNA: TGTGCCAGCAGGGCGACAGTAATGAACACTGAAGCTTTCTTT

J gene: TRBJ1-2
D gene: TRBD1
clone size: -
V gene: TRBV7-8
CDR3 protein: CASSLGQGVSYGYTF
CDR3 DNA: TGTGCCAGCAGCCTGGGACAGGGTGTTTCCTATGGCTACACCTTC

J gene: TRBJ1-2
D gene: TRBD1
clone size: -
V gene: TRBV30
CDR3 protein: CAWTLPGQDNYGYTF
CDR3 DNA: TGTGCCTGGACTCTACCGGGACAGGACAACTATGGCTACACCTTC

J gene: TRBJ1-2
D gene: -
clone size: -
V gene: TRBV6-1
CDR3 protein: CASALYGYTF
CDR3 DNA: TGTGCCAGCGCTCTTTATGGCTACACCTTC

J gene: TRBJ2-4
D gene: -
clone size: few
V gene: TRBV11-2
CDR3 protein: CASSFLQGQNIQYF
CDR3 DNA: TGTGCCAGCAGCTTTTTGCAGGGACAAAACATTCAGTACTTC

J gene: TRBJ2-2
D gene: -
clone size: -
V gene: TRBV29-1
CDR3 protein: CSVAAGIWDTGELFF
CDR3 DNA: TGCAGCGTTGCTGCAGGGATTTGGGACACCGGGGAGCTGTTTTTT

J gene: TRBJ2-7
D gene: TRBD1
clone size: few
V gene: TRBV7-8
CDR3 protein: CASSLRWDSSYEQYF
CDR3 DNA: TGTGCCAGCAGCTTAAGGTGGGACAGCTCCTACGAGCAGTACTTC

J gene: TRBJ2-1
D gene: -
clone size: -
V gene: TRBV7-3
CDR3 protein: CASSFGLNNEQFF
CDR3 DNA: TGTGCCAGCAGCTTCGGACTCAACAATGAGCAGTTCTTC

J gene: TRBJ2-1
D gene: -
clone size: -
V gene: TRBV6-5
CDR3 protein: CASSPRDPRNEQFF
CDR3 DNA: TGTGCCAGCTCCCCCCGGGACCCACGAAATGAGCAGTTCTTC

J gene: TRBJ2-3
D gene: -
clone size: -
V gene: TRBV11-3
CDR3 protein: CASSPVDTDTQYF
CDR3 DNA: TGTGCCAGCAGCCCCGTTGACACAGATACGCAGTATTTT

J gene: TRBJ2-7
D gene: -
clone size: once
V gene: TRBV30
CDR3 protein: CAWSGALNYEQYF
CDR3 DNA: TGTGCCTGGAGTGGGGCCTTAAACTACGAGCAGTACTTC

J gene: TRBJ1-1
D gene: -
clone size: few
V gene: TRBV19
CDR3 protein: CASSMRLEAFF
CDR3 DNA: TGTGCCAGTAGTATGCGGCTTGAAGCTTTCTTT

J gene: TRBJ2-3
D gene: -
clone size: -
V gene: TRBV4-1
CDR3 protein: CASSPLDGSADTQYF
CDR3 DNA: TGCGCCAGCAGCCCGCTGGACGGGAGCGCAGATACGCAGTATTTT

J gene: TRBJ2-6
D gene: -
clone size: many
V gene: TRBV9
CDR3 protein: CASSLHNVLTF
CDR3 DNA: TGTGCCAGCAGCCTTCACAACGTCCTGACTTTC

J gene: TRBJ2-7
D gene: -
clone size: -
V gene: TRBV7-8
CDR3 protein: CASSLGQGDDEQYF
CDR3 DNA: TGTGCCAGCAGCTTAGGGCAGGGAGACGACGAGCAGTACTTC

J gene: TRBJ2-1
D gene: TRBD2
clone size: -
V gene: TRBV29-1
CDR3 protein: CSVVRAGGPSGEQFF
CDR3 DNA: TGCAGCGTTGTTCGGGCGGGAGGGCCCTCCGGTGAGCAGTTCTTC

J gene: TRBJ2-3
D gene: -
clone size: -
V gene: TRBV7-9
CDR3 protein: CASSLEGNTDTQYF
CDR3 DNA: TGTGCCAGCAGCTTAGAAGGGAACACAGATACGCAGTATTTT

J gene: TRBJ2-5
D gene: -
clone size: -
V gene: TRBV9
CDR3 protein: CASSVSPAGQETQYF
CDR3 DNA: TGTGCCAGCAGCGTAAGCCCAGCGGGTCAAGAGACCCAGTACTTC